This T cell receptor beta chain is drawn from a study of OX40 agonist ivuxolimab in advanced cancers. Autoimmune disease history or systemic immunosuppression led to patient exclusion. Sequencing used immunoSEQ multiplex PCR; TCRdb keeps in-frame clones, though not all of them. The data contain roughly 86,000 clones, roughly 90% of them singletons. Germline-derived CDR1 and CDR2 are SGDLS and YYNGEE. The CDR3 is made up of 13 amino acids. Trimming took off 0 bases at V and 4 bases at J, with 2 bases between the two ends. Note on this clone: Its specificity is unknown.

Study outcomes and limitations: CD4+ and CD8+ T cells in blood underwent clonal expansion by week 6 at 0.1 to 3.0 mg/kg. Expansion of clones was among the lowest in partial responders at 0.1-3.0 mg/kg.

Sample: CD4+ or CD8+ T cells sorted from blood, taken in a trial of the OX40 agonist ivuxolimab. This receptor was taken from an adult with an advanced solid tumor such as melanoma, head and neck, liver or kidney cancer. This chain joins TRBV9 and TRBJ2-6; no clear D gene. Here the CDR3 DNA reads TGTGCCAGCAGCGTAGCCGGGGCCAACGTCCTGACTTTC. Translation: CASSVAGANVLTF.